A single sample gave rise to the 8 T cell receptor beta chains below, sequenced in a study of shared clonotypes between healthy human individuals. The method was immunoSEQ multiplex PCR; TCRdb's version includes in-frame clones alone and lacks a portion of them. The sample has 1,400,000 or so clones; approximately 98.5% are singletons. Sequenced material: naive CD4+ T cells sorted from blood. As for subset: CD45RA+ positively selected. These receptors all stem from a man aged 25-40 years in good health.

Only one count was recorded for this clone. Distinct nucleotide sequences in the sample also encode this CDR3. The chain combines TRBV7-3 with TRBJ2-5; 8 nucleotides agree with TRBD1. Germline V gene sequence: CDR1 SGHTA, CDR2 FQGTGA. The CDR3 extends over 13 amino acids. V lost 4 bases to trimming and J lost 3 bases; unmatched junction nucleotides: 1. CDR3 nucleotides: TGTGCCAGCAGCTCGGACAGGGAAGAGACCCAGTACTTC. Translating gives CASSSDREETQYF.

DNA for the CDR3: TGTGCCAGCTCACTGTCAGGGGCCCAGGGTGGAAAACTGTTTTTT. Its protein is CASSLSGAQGGKLFF. V usage is TRBV18 and J usage is TRBJ1-4, with a possible D match to TRBD1 (6 bases). Germline V gene sequence: CDR1 KGHSH, CDR2 LQKENI. V lost 4 bases and J lost 10, with 19 bases in between. The length of the CDR3 is 15 residues. Full variable domain (missing parts from reference TRBV18 and TRBJ1-4): NAGVMQNPRHLVRRRGQEARLRCSPMKGHSHVYWYRQLPEEGLKFMVYLQKENIIDESGMPKERFSAEFPKEGPSILRIQQVVRGDSAAYFCASSLSGAQGGKLFFGSGTQLSVL.

This clone was recorded once. This rearrangement joins TRBV18 to TRBJ2-3; 11 nucleotides line up with TRBD1. Germline V gene lookup returns CDR1 KGHSH and CDR2 LQKENI. The trim removed 3 bases at V and 7 bases at J, leaving 6 bases unmatched. The CDR3 extends over 15 amino acids. The CDR3 coding sequence is TGTGCCAGCTCACCCGGGACAGGGGGTGATTATACGCAGTATTTT. It codes for CASSPGTGGDYTQYF.

V and J are TRBV11-2 and TRBJ1-1; the D is unclear. The CDR3 is 15 residues long. The V and J ends lost 5 bases and 0 bases respectively, with 13 bases between them. Germline V gene sequence: CDR1 SGHAT, CDR2 FQNNGV. This chain's CDR3 is CASSGLEAMNTEAFF. DNA for the CDR3: TGTGCCAGCAGCGGTTTAGAGGCAATGAACACTGAAGCTTTCTTT.

The chain joins TRBV5-5 to TRBJ2-1; 11 bases line up with TRBD2. The germline V gene has CDR1 SGHKS and CDR2 YYEKEE (reference sequence). V lost 0 bases to trimming and J lost 4 bases; unmatched junction nucleotides: 6. CDR3 size: 17 residues. Here the CDR3 DNA reads TGTGCCAGCAGCTTGGCGGCTAGCGGGGGGCCATACAATGAGCAGTTCTTC. Protein sequence: CASSLAASGGPYNEQFF.

This chain uses TRBV16 with TRBJ1-1, with D possibly TRBD1 on 6 matching bases. The CDR3 covers 15 residues. In germline, CDR1 is KGHSY, CDR2 FQNENV. V was pared by 4 bases and J by 4 bases, with 16 bases between. CDR3 residues: CASSRLQGESTEAFF. The CDR3 coding sequence is TGTGCCAGCAGCCGATTACAGGGAGAGAGCACTGAAGCTTTCTTT.

V is TRBV6-1 and J is TRBJ2-7, with no clear D. The CDR3 sequence is 14 residues long. Germline V CDR1 and CDR2: MNHNS, SASEGT. V lost 6 bases and J lost 2, with 14 bases in between. The DNA for the CDR3 is TGTGCCAGCAGGACCGGAAGTTTAACCTACGAGCAGTACTTC. This sequence encodes CASRTGSLTYEQYF.

The CDR3, as DNA: TGTGCCAGCTCACCATCACTAGCGACTACCTACGAGCAGTACTTC. It is translated as CASSPSLATTYEQYF. This sequence joins TRBV18 and TRBJ2-7, with 7 nucleotides matching TRBD2. Germline CDR1 KGHSH, CDR2 LQKENI. This CDR3 has 15 residues. V lost 2 bases to trimming and J lost 2 bases; unmatched junction nucleotides: 6.